One and the same sample provided the 5 T cell receptor beta chains below, sequenced in a study of blood T cell repertoires in COVID-19. Sequencing was performed with immunoSEQ multiplex PCR; in TCRdb, only in-frame clones are kept and a portion is missing. The sample shows 160,000 or so clones, 82% of them seen only once. The sample comprised peripheral blood. These receptor sequences come from an older woman with acute or convalescent COVID-19.

V and J are TRBV4-2 and TRBJ1-5; 7 bases agree with TRBD1. V lost 1 base and J lost 5; bases outside the gene matches: 5. This CDR3 comprises 15 residues. The V gene's germline CDR1 is LGHNA and CDR2 YNFKEQ. CDR3 in DNA: TGTGCCAGCAGCCAAGTACAGGGGAACTATCAGCCCCAGCATTTT. Protein sequence: CASSQVQGNYQPQHF.

The chain employs TRBV9 and TRBJ1-4; possibly TRBD1 for D (5 bases). Germline assignment: CDR1 SGDLS and CDR2 YYNGEE. The CDR3 is 13 amino acids. The germline V and J ends were trimmed by 7 bases and 8 bases, with 15 bases remaining between them. This chain's CDR3 is CASAIGAGEKLFF. Here the CDR3 DNA reads TGTGCCAGCGCGATAGGGGCTGGGGAAAAACTGTTTTTT.

CDR3 in amino acids: CASRTGIGEKLFF. The DNA for the CDR3 is TGTGCCAGCAGGACAGGGATAGGGGAAAAACTGTTTTTT. This chain joins TRBV6-5 and TRBJ1-4; 7 bases fit TRBD1. The CDR3 runs 13 residues. CDR1 is MNHEY, CDR2 SVGAGI, per germline. Trimming removed 6 bases from V and 8 bases from J; junction bases left unmatched: 6.

This clone came up once. The junction differs from germline at one of its ends, possibly a read error. V usage is TRBV12-3 or TRBV12-4 and J usage is TRBJ2-2; D might be TRBD1 (6 bases). The CDR3 has 13 residues. The CDR3, as DNA: TGTGCCAGCAGATACGGGACACCCGGGAAGCTGTTTTTT. It is translated as CASRYGTPGKLFF.

CDR3 in DNA: TGCGCCAGCAGCCATTACGGGACAGGGGGGGACGAAAAACTGTTTTTT. This gives the protein CASSHYGTGGDEKLFF. The chain is built from TRBV4-3 and TRBJ1-4, with 11 bases identical to TRBD1. The V gene end was trimmed by 3 bases and the J gene end by 8 bases; junction bases not matched to a gene: 8. The CDR3 runs to 16 residues. The germline CDR1 and CDR2 sequences are LGHNA and YSLEER.